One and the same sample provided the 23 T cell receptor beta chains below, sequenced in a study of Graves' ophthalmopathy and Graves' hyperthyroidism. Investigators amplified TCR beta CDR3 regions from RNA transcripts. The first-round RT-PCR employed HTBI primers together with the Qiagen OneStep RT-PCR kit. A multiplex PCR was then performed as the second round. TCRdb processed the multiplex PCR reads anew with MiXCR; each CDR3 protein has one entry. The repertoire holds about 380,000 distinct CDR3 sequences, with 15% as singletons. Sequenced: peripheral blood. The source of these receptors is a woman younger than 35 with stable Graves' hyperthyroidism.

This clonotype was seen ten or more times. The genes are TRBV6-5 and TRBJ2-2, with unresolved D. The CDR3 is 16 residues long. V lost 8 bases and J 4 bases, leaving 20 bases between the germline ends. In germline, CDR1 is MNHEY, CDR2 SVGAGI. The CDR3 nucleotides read TGTGCCAGCGCAGTGTCGGGCAGGCCGATCACCGGGGAGCTGTTTTTT. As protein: CASAVSGRPITGELFF.

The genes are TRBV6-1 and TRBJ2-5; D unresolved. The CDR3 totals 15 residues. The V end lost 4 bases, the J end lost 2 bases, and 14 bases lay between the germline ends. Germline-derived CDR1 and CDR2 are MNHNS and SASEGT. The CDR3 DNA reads TGTGCCAGCAGTGGGTCCCAGGCTGGGCAAGAGACCCAGTACTTC. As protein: CASSGSQAGQETQYF.

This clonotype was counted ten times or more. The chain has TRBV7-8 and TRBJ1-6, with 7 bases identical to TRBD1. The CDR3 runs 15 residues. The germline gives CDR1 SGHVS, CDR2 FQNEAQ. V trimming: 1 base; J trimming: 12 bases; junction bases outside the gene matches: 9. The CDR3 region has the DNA TGTGCCAGCAGCTTAGGGCAACAGGGGCTCTTACCCCTCCACTTT. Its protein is CASSLGQQGLLPLHF.

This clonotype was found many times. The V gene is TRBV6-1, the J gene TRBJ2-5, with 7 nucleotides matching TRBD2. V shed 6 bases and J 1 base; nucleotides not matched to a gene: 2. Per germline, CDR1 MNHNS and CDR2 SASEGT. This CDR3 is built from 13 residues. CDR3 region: CASRAGPQETQYF. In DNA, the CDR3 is TGTGCCAGCAGAGCGGGACCCCAAGAGACCCAGTACTTC.

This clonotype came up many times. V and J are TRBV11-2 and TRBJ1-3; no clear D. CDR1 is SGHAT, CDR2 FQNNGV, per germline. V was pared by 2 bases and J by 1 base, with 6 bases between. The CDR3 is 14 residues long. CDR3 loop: CASSLRPSGNTIYF. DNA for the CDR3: TGTGCCAGCAGCTTAAGACCTTCTGGAAACACCATATATTTT.

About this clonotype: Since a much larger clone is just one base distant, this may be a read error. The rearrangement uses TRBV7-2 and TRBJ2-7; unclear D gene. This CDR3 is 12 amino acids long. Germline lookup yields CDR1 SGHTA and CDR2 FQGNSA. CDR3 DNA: TGTTCCAGCAGCTTAGCTCTCGACGAGCAGTACTTC. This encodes CSSSLALDEQYF. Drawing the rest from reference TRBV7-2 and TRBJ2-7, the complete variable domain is GAGVSQSPSNKVTEKGKDVELRCDPISGHTALYWYRQSLGQGLEFLIYFQGNSAPDKSGLPSDRFSAERTGGSVSTLTIQRTQQEDSAVYLCSSSLALDEQYFGPGTRLTVT.

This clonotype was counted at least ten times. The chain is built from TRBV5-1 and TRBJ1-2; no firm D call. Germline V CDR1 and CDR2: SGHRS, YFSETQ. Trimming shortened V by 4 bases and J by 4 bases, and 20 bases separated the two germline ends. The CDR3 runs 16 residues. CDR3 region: CASSPSGIKYAYGYTF. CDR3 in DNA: TGCGCCAGCAGCCCCTCCGGGATAAAGTATGCCTATGGCTACACCTTC.

CDR3 residues: CASTPGASITDTQYF. In DNA, the CDR3 is TGTGCCAGCACCCCGGGGGCTTCTATCACAGATACGCAGTATTTT. The rearrangement uses TRBV12-3 or TRBV12-4 and TRBJ2-3; D may match TRBD1 or TRBD2 (6 bases each). Trimming pared 7 bases from V and 2 bases from J, leaving 16 bases between. This CDR3 is 15 amino acids long.

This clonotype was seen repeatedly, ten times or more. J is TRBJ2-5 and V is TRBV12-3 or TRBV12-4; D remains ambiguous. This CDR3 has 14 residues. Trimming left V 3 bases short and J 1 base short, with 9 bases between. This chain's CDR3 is CASSFLRVQETQYF. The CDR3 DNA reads TGTGCCAGCAGTTTTCTTCGGGTCCAAGAGACCCAGTACTTC.

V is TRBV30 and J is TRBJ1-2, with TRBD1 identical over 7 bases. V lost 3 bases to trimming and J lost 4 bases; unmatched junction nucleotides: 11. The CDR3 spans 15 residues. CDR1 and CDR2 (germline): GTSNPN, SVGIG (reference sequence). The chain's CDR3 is CAWRRGMGTAYGYTF. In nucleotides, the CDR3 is TGTGCCTGGAGGAGGGGGATGGGGACAGCCTATGGCTACACCTTC.

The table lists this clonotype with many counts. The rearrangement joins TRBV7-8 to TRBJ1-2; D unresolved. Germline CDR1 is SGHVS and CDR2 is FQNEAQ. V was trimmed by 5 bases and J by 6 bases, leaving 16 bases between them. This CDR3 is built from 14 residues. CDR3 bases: TGTGCCAGCAGCCTCGGGTCAAAAAAGGATGGCTACACCTTC. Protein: CASSLGSKKDGYTF. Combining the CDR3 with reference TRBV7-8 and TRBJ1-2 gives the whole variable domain GAGVSQSPRYKVAKRGQDVALRCDPISGHVSLFWYQQALGQGPEFLTYFQNEAQLDKSGLPSDRFFAERPEGSVSTLKIQRTQQEDSAVYLCASSLGSKKDGYTFGSGTRLTVV.

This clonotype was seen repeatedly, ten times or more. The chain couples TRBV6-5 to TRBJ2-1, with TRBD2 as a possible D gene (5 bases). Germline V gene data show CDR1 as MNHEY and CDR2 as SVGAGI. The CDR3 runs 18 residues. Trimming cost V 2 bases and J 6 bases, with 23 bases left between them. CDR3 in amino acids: CASSYTLRRRHVANEQFF. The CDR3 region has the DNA TGTGCCAGCAGTTACACCCTACGGAGGCGCCATGTGGCCAATGAGCAGTTCTTC.

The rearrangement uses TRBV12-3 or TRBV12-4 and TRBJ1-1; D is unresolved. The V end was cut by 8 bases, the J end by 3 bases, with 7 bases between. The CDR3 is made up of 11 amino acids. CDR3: CASGPYTEAFF. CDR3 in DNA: TGTGCCAGCGGTCCGTACACTGAAGCTTTCTTT.

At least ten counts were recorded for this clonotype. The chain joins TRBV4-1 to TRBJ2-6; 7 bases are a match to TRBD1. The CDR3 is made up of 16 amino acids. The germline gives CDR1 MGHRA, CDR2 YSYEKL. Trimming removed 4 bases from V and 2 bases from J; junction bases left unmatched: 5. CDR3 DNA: TGCGCCAGCAGCCTACACAGGGGTACTGGGGCCAACGTCCTGACTTTC. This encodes CASSLHRGTGANVLTF.

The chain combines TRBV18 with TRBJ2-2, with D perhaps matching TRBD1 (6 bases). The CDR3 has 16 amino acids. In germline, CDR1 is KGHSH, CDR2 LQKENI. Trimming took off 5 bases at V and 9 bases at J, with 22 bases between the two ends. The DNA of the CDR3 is TGTGCCAGCTCATTTAACCACCGGGACATTACTCGGGAGCTGTTTTTT. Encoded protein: CASSFNHRDITRELFF.

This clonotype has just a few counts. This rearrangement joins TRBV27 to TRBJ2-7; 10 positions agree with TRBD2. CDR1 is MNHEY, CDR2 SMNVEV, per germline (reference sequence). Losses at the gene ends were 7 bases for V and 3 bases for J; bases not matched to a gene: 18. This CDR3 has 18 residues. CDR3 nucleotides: TGTGCCAGCACGAAATGGGCCGGGTCTAGCGGGGGCGTCTACGAGCAGTACTTC. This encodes CASTKWAGSSGGVYEQYF.

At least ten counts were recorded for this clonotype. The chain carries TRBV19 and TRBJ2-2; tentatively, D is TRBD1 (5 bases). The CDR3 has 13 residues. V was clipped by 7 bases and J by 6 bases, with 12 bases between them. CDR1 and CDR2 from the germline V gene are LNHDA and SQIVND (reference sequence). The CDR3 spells CASKDSPAGELFF. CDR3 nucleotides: TGTGCCAGTAAAGACAGCCCAGCCGGGGAGCTGTTTTTT.

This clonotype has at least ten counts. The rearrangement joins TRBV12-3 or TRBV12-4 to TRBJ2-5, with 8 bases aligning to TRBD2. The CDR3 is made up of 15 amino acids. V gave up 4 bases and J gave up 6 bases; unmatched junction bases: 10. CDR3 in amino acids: CASSSGGADLKTQYF. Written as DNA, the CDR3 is TGTGCCAGCAGTTCCGGGGGGGCCGATTTGAAGACCCAGTACTTC.

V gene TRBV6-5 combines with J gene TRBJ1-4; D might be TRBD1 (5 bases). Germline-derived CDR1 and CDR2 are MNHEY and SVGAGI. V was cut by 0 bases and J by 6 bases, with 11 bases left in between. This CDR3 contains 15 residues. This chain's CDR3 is CASSYSAWGDEKLFF. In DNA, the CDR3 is TGTGCCAGCAGTTACTCGGCCTGGGGGGATGAAAAACTGTTTTTT.

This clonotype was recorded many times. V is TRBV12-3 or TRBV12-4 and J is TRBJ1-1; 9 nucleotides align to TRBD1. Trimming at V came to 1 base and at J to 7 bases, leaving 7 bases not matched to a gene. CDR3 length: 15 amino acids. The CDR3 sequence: CASSLDRGPENEAFF. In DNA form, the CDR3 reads TGTGCCAGCAGTTTAGACAGGGGGCCGGAAAATGAAGCTTTCTTT.

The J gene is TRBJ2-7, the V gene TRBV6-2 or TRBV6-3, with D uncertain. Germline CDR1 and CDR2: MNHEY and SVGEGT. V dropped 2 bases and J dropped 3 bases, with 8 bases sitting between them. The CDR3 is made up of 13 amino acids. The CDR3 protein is CASSYERFYEQYF. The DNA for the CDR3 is TGTGCCAGCAGTTACGAACGGTTCTACGAGCAGTACTTC.

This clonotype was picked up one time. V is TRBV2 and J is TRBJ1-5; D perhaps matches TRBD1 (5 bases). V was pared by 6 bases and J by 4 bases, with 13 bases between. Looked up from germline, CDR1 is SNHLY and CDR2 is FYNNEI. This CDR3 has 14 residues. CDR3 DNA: TGTGCCAGCAGGAGTGGACACGGTAATCAGCCCCAGCATTTT. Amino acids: CASRSGHGNQPQHF. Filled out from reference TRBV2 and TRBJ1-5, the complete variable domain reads EPEVTQTPSHQVTQMGQEVILRCVPISNHLYFYWYRQILGQKVEFLVSFYNNEISEKSEIFDDQFSVERPDGSNFTLKIRSTKLEDSAMYFCASRSGHGNQPQHFGDGTRLSIL.

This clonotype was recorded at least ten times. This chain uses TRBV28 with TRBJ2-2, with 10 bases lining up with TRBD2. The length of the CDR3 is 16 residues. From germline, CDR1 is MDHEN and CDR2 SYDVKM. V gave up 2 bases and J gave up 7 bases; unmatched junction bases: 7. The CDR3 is CASSLSERGGFGELFF. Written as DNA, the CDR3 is TGTGCCAGCAGTTTAAGTGAGCGGGGGGGCTTCGGGGAGCTGTTTTTT.